This TCR beta chain was profiled in a study of shared clonotypes between healthy human individuals. A CD45RA+ naive subset and a CD45RA-negative memory subset were split from CD4+ cells. Produced via immunoSEQ multiplex PCR; TCRdb's table is partial and in-frame only. The table records some 2 million clones, 85% to 95% of them present only once. This CDR3 is built from 15 residues. Germline CDR1 LNHDA, CDR2 SQIVND (reference sequence). Between the trimmed V and J ends, which lost 5 bases and 3 bases, there was a span of 13 bases. This receptor was taken from a man aged 18 to 29 in good health. V and J are TRBV19 and TRBJ2-2, with D possibly matching TRBD2 (5 bases). Sequencing was performed on naive CD4+ T cells sorted from blood. Noted subset: CD45RA+ positively selected. CDR3 sequence (DNA): TGTGCCAGTAGTGATGGCGGGCTAGACACCGGGGAGCTGTTTTTT. The encoded protein is CASSDGGLDTGELFF.